The next 10 T cell receptor beta chains were all read from a single sample in a study of T cell repertoires in cytomegalovirus infection. From the reads, TCRdb called clonotypes with MiXCR, one entry per CDR3 protein. The table includes 76,000 or so distinct CDR3 sequences, around 3.4% detected once. Sequences were obtained from PBMCs. These receptors came from a human donor in good health (CMV status not recorded). Some clones in this sample may be carry-over from other donors' samples.

This clonotype was recorded at least ten times. This rearrangement joins TRBV12-3 or TRBV12-4 to TRBJ1-2; tentative D call: TRBD1 (5 bases). The CDR3 consists of 13 residues. Trimming took off 7 bases at V and 8 bases at J, with 17 bases between the two ends. CDR3 amino acids: CASKKRDGWGYTF. The CDR3 DNA follows: TGTGCCAGCAAAAAAAGGGACGGATGGGGCTACACCTTC.

Ten or more counts support this clonotype. This rearrangement joins TRBV2 to TRBJ1-5; a possible D gene is TRBD1 (6 bases). This CDR3 has 17 residues. The V gene lost 2 bases and the J gene lost 2 bases, with 16 bases spanning the gap. CDR1 SNHLY and CDR2 FYNNEI come from the germline V gene. The CDR3 sequence is CASSEWQGLGGNQPQHF. For the CDR3, the DNA is TGTGCCAGCAGTGAATGGCAGGGGTTAGGGGGCAATCAGCCCCAGCATTTT.

The chain has TRBV11-2 and TRBJ2-3; unclear D gene. The CDR3 runs to 12 residues. V lost 4 bases and J 6 bases, leaving 8 bases between the germline ends. The germline gives CDR1 SGHAT, CDR2 FQNNGV. The CDR3 coding sequence is TGTGCCAGCAGCTACCGAAGGGATACGCAGTATTTT. Its protein product is CASSYRRDTQYF.

This clonotype was seen many times. This chain connects TRBV24-1 to TRBJ2-3; D is ambiguous. The CDR3 consists of 14 residues. In germline, CDR1 is KGHDR, CDR2 SFDVKD. Trimming stripped 7 bases from V and 2 bases from J, with 12 bases between. DNA for the CDR3: TGTGCCACCAGCGCCTTTGGGTCCACAGATACGCAGTATTTT. Translation: CATSAFGSTDTQYF.

Many counts were recorded for this clonotype. This sequence joins TRBV28 and TRBJ1-1, with a possible D match to TRBD1 (5 bases). V shed 5 bases and J shed 0 bases, with 13 bases lying between them. This CDR3 contains 15 residues. Per germline, CDR1 MDHEN and CDR2 SYDVKM. CDR3 loop: CASSTRGSLNTEAFF. The CDR3 nucleotides read TGTGCCAGCAGTACGAGGGGCAGTTTGAACACTGAAGCTTTCTTT.

This clonotype appeared many times. The gene calls are TRBV14 and TRBJ1-4, with D perhaps TRBD1 (5 bases). Germline V gene sequence: CDR1 SGHDN, CDR2 FVKESK. V lost 1 base and J lost 7, with 19 bases in between. CDR3 length equals 17 residues. The CDR3 DNA is TGTGCCAGCAGCCAAGTCCCCGGGACCGCCCCGCGTGAAAAACTGTTTTTT. It encodes CASSQVPGTAPREKLFF.

The sample holds many counts of this clonotype. The V gene is TRBV28, the J gene TRBJ1-5, with unresolved D. With 2 bases removed from V and 6 bases from J, the gap between germline ends came to 11 bases. Germline V gene data show CDR1 as MDHEN and CDR2 as SYDVKM. This CDR3 is built from 14 residues. The CDR3 DNA follows: TGTGCCAGCAGTTTAGGCCGAATGGGTCAGCCCCAGCATTTT. Translating gives CASSLGRMGQPQHF.

This clonotype has a count of ten or more. The gene calls are TRBV7-2 and TRBJ2-5; no reliable D call. CDR3 length: 13 amino acids. The V gene's germline CDR1 is SGHTA and CDR2 FQGNSA. With 4 bases removed from V and 5 bases from J, the gap between germline ends came to 11 bases. Here the CDR3 reads CASSSEFTETQYF. The CDR3 coding sequence is TGTGCCAGCAGCTCTGAATTTACGGAGACCCAGTACTTC.

This clonotype showed up many times. In nucleotides, the CDR3 is TGTGCCAGCAGCCAGGGGACAGCCTACTATGGCTACACCTTC. This sequence encodes CASSQGTAYYGYTF. The genes are TRBV7-2 and TRBJ1-2, with 7 bases that match TRBD1. The CDR3 totals 14 residues. The V gene end was trimmed by 5 bases and the J gene end by 3 bases; junction bases not matched to a gene: 6. Germline lookup yields CDR1 SGHTA and CDR2 FQGNSA.

In its sample, this clonotype was seen many times. The chain employs TRBV5-4 and TRBJ2-1, with D possibly called TRBD1 or TRBD2 (5 bases each). The CDR3 spans 12 residues. Trimming stripped 6 bases from V and 8 bases from J, with 12 bases between. CDR1 and CDR2 from the germline V gene are SGHNT and YYREEE (reference sequence). This chain's CDR3 is CASTPLGDEQFF. Here the CDR3 DNA reads TGTGCCAGCACCCCGTTGGGGGATGAGCAGTTCTTC.